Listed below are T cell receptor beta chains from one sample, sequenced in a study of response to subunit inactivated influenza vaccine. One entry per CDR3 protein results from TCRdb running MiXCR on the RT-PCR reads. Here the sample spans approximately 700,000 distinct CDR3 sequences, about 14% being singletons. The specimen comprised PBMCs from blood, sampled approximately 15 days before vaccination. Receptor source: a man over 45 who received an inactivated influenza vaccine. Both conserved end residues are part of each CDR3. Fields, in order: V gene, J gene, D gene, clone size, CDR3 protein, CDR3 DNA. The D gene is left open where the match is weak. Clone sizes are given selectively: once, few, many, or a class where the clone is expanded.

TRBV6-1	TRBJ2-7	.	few	CASSDGGRWASYEQYF	TGTGCCAGCAGTGATGGGGGGCGCTGGGCCTCCTACGAGCAGTACTTC
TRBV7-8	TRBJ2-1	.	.	CASSLSLLLTGTRVDNEQFF	TGTGCCAGCAGCTTATCCCTCCTCCTGACAGGGACTAGGGTAGACAATGAGCAGTTCTTC
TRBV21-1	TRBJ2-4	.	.	CCRVGGASTGAPNLAKNIQYF	TGTTGCCGGGTGGGAGGGGCTTCAACAGGGGCGCCCAATTTAGCCAAAAACATTCAGTACTTC
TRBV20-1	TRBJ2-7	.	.	CSARGGMGREQYF	TGCAGTGCTAGAGGGGGGATGGGCCGCGAGCAGTACTTC
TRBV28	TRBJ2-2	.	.	CASSLDGGLNTGELFF	TGTGCCAGCAGTTTAGATGGGGGTTTGAACACCGGGGAGCTGTTTTTT
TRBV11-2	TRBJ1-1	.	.	CASSLERLEAFF	TGTGCCAGCAGCTTAGAACGCCTTGAAGCTTTCTTT
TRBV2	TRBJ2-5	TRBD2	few	CASRDHLAGQETQYF	TGTGCCAGCAGGGACCATCTAGCGGGGCAAGAGACCCAGTACTTC
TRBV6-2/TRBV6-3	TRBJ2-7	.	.	CASSYPTKLGVRNWYEQYF	TGTGCCAGCAGTTACCCCACCAAACTTGGGGTACGGAATTGGTACGAGCAGTACTTC
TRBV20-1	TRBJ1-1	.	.	CSARGGSMNTEAFF	TGCAGTGCTAGAGGGGGTAGTATGAACACTGAAGCTTTCTTT
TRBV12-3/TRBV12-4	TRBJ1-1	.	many	CASSAHKVGTEAFF	TGTGCCAGCAGTGCCCACAAGGTCGGCACTGAAGCTTTCTTT
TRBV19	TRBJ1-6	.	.	CASSADRGSPLHF	TGTGCCAGTAGCGCCGACCGGGGTTCACCCCTCCACTTT
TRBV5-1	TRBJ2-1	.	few	CASSLGGARYNEQFF	TGCGCCAGCAGCCTTGGAGGGGCGCGGTACAATGAGCAGTTCTTC
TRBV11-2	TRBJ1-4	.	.	CASRRTEYNEKLFF	TGTGCCAGCCGTAGGACGGAATATAATGAAAAACTGTTTTTT
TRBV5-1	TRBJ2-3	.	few	CASRFPGRPDTQYF	TGCGCCAGCAGATTTCCGGGGCGGCCAGATACGCAGTATTTT
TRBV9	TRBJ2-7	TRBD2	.	CASSVGMVAGGAQYF	TGTGCCAGCAGCGTAGGAATGGTAGCGGGAGGGGCGCAGTACTTC
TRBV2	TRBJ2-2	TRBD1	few	CAGGDRGDTGELFF	TGTGCCGGAGGGGACAGGGGGGACACCGGGGAGCTGTTTTTT
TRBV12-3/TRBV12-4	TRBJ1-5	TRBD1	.	CASSFSTGTQPQHF	TGTGCCAGCAGCTTCTCGACAGGGACTCAGCCCCAGCATTTT
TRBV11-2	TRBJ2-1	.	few	CASSLVGRQFF	TGTGCCAGCAGCTTAGTTGGTAGGCAGTTCTTC
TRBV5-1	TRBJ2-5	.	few	CASSLERGVDLSKETQYF	TGCGCCAGCAGCTTGGAGAGGGGGGTCGACTTATCAAAAGAGACCCAGTACTTC
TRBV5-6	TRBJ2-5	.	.	CASSYPVTDRAYETQYF	TGTGCCAGCAGTTATCCCGTGACGGACAGAGCCTACGAGACCCAGTACTTC
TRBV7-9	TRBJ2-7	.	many	CASSLSTEQYF	TGTGCCAGCAGCTTATCTACCGAGCAGTACTTC
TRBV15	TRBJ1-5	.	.	CATSRRQANQPQHF	TGTGCCACCAGCAGAAGACAGGCGAATCAGCCCCAGCATTTT
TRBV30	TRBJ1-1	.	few	CAWKLQGSTEAFF	TGTGCCTGGAAGTTACAGGGAAGCACTGAAGCTTTCTTT
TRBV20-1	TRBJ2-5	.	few	CSARENRIETQYF	TGCAGTGCTAGAGAGAACAGGATTGAGACCCAGTACTTC
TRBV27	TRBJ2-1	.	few	CASSSTGSPPHNEQFF	TGTGCCAGCAGTTCAACAGGGAGCCCCCCGCACAATGAGCAGTTCTTC
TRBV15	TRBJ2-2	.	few	CATQKSGPGTGELFF	TGTGCCACCCAAAAGTCAGGGCCGGGGACCGGGGAGCTGTTTTTT
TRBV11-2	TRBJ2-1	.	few	CASRSPGNEQFF	TGTGCCAGCAGGTCCCCAGGAAATGAGCAGTTCTTC
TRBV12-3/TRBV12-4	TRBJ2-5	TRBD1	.	CASSLFGTGVETQYF	TGTGCCAGCAGTTTATTTGGGACAGGGGTAGAGACCCAGTACTTC
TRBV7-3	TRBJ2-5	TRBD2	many	CASSIAGGETQYF	TGTGCCAGCAGCATAGCGGGGGGGGAGACCCAGTACTTC
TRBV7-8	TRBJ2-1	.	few	CASSVWGQQQFF	TGTGCCAGCAGCGTATGGGGCCAGCAGCAGTTCTTC
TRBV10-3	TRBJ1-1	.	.	CAISGEGSNTEAFF	TGTGCCATCAGTGGTGAGGGGTCGAACACTGAAGCTTTCTTT
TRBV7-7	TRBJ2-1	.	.	CASSFSRGFEQFF	TGTGCTAGCAGCTTCTCAAGGGGATTTGAGCAGTTCTTC
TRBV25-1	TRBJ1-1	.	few	CASRMGETTNTEAFF	TGTGCCAGCAGGATGGGGGAGACCACGAACACTGAAGCTTTCTTT
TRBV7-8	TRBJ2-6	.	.	CASSLDIRANVLTF	TGTGCCAGCAGCTTAGATATTCGGGCCAACGTCCTGACTTTC
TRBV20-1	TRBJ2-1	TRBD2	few	CSASGLAGVSSYNEQFF	TGCAGTGCTAGCGGACTAGCGGGGGTCAGCTCCTACAATGAGCAGTTCTTC
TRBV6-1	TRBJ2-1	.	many	CASRVTHAYNEQFF	TGTGCCAGCCGCGTAACCCATGCCTACAATGAGCAGTTCTTC
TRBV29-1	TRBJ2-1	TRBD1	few	CSVEGRDRSSEQFF	TGCAGCGTTGAGGGTAGGGACAGATCCAGTGAGCAGTTCTTC
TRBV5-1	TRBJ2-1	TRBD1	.	CASSLDGTGGYNEQVF	TGCGCCAGCAGCTTGGATGGGACAGGGGGCTACAATGAGCAGGTCTTC
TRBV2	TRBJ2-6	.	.	CASSTSGTNVLTF	TGTGCCAGTAGTACTTCTGGGACCAACGTCCTGACTTTC
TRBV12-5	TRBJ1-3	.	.	CASGSGGGTIYF	TGTGCTAGTGGTTCCGGAGGGGGCACCATATATTTT
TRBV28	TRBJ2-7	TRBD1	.	CASSFGQGARLEQYF	TGTGCCAGCAGTTTCGGGCAGGGGGCGAGGCTCGAGCAGTACTTC
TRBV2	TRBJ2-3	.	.	CASSTLVGGETDTQYF	TGTGCCAGCAGTACATTGGTCGGCGGGGAAACAGATACGCAGTATTTT
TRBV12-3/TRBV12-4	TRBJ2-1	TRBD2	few	CASSGAGGRSSEQFF	TGTGCCAGCAGCGGAGCGGGAGGGCGATCAAGTGAGCAGTTCTTC
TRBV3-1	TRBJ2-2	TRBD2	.	CASSLRLARPGELFF	TGTGCCAGCAGCCTACGACTAGCCCGACCCGGGGAGCTGTTTTTT
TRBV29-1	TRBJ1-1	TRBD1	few	CSVGPDRGTTNTEAFF	TGCAGCGTCGGTCCTGACAGGGGGACAACGAACACTGAAGCTTTCTTT
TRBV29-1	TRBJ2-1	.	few	CSAIFQGMVNEQFF	TGCAGCGCAATATTCCAGGGGATGGTCAATGAGCAGTTCTTC
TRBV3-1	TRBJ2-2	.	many	CASSQYAYNTGELFF	TGTGCCAGCAGCCAATATGCCTATAACACCGGGGAGCTGTTTTTT
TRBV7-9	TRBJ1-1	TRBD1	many	CASSFGQGLTEAFF	TGTGCCAGCAGCTTCGGACAGGGCCTCACTGAAGCTTTCTTT